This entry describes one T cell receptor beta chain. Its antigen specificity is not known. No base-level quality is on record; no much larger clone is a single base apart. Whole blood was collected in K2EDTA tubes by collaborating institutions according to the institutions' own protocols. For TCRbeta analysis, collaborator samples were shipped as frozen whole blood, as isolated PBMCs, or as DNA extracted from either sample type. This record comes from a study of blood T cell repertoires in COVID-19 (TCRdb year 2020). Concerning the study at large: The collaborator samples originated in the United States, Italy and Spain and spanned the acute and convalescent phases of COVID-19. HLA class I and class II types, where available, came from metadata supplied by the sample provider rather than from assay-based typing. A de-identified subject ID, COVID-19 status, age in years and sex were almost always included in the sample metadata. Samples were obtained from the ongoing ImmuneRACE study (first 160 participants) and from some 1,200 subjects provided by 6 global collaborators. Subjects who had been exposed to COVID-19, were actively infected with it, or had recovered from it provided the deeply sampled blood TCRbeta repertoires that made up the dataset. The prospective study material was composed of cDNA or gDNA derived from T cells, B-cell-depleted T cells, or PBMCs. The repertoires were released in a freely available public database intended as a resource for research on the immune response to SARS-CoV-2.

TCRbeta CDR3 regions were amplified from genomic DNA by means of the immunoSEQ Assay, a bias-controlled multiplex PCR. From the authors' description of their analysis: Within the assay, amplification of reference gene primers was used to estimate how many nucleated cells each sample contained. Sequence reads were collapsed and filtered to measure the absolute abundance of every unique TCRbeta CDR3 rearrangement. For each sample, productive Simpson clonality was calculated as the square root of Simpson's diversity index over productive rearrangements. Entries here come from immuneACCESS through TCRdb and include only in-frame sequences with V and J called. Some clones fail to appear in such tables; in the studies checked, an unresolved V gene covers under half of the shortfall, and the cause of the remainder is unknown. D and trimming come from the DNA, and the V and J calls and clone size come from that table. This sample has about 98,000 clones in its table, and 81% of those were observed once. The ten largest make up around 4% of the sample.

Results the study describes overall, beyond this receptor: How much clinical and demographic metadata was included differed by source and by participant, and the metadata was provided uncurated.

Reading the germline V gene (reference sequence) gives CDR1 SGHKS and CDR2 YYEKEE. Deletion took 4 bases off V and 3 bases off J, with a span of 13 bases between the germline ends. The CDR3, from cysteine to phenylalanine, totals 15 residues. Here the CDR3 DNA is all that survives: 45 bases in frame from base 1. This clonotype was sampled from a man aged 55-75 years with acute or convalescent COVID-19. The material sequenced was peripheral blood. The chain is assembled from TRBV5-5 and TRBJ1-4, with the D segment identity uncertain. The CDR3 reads CASSNSLQANEKLFF. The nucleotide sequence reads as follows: TGTGCCAGCAGCAACAGCCTGCAGGCTAATGAAAAACTGTTTTTT. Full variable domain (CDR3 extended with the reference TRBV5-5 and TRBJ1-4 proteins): DAGVTQSPTHLIKTRGQQVTLRCSPISGHKSVSWYQQVLGQGPQFIFQYYEKEERGRGNFPDRFSARQFPNYSSELNVNALLLGDSALYLCASSNSLQANEKLFFGSGTQLSVL.